Listed below are T cell receptor beta chains from one sample, sequenced in a study of T-cell memory formation after mild COVID-19. One entry per CDR3 protein, called by TCRdb with MiXCR from the 5' RACE reads. This table holds around 440,000 distinct CDR3 sequences, around a sixth found once. The sequenced sample consisted of PBMCs or a T cell subset sorted from them (not recorded which). All receptors derive from an adult woman who had mild COVID-19 (a few samples of this study predate the infection). Cell type and time point are not known. Each CDR3 is given with its conserved first and last residue. Fields, in order: clone size, V gene, J gene, D gene, CDR3 length, CDR3 DNA, CDR3 protein. A D gene is named only where the DNA matches it firmly. Clone size is shown for a subset of rows, as once, few, many or a class of expanded clone.

>-|TRBV3-1|TRBJ2-1|-|14
TGTGCCAGCAGCCACGGGACTGCCGTCAATGAGCAGTTCTTC
CASSHGTAVNEQFF
>few|TRBV15|TRBJ2-7|-|13
TGTGCCACCAGCAGAGACAGTTCCTACGAGCAGTACTTC
CATSRDSSYEQYF
>few|TRBV4-1|TRBJ1-1|-|16
TGCGCCAGCAGCCAAGATATGGTACAGAGGAACACTGAAGCTTTCTTT
CASSQDMVQRNTEAFF
>many|TRBV20-1|TRBJ2-7|TRBD2|17
TGCAGTGCTAGAGATGTGGCTAGCGGGAGTCCTACCTACGAGCAGTACTTC
CSARDVASGSPTYEQYF
>few|TRBV24-1|TRBJ2-1|TRBD2|17
TGTGCCACCAGTGACATAATAGGAGGCCGGGGAGGGAATGAGCAGTTCTTC
CATSDIIGGRGGNEQFF
>many|TRBV4-3|TRBJ2-7|TRBD2|15
TGCGCCAGCAGCGTCATAGCGGGGACCTCCTACGAGCAGTACTTC
CASSVIAGTSYEQYF
>few|TRBV15|TRBJ2-2|-|14
TGTGCCACCAGCAGGGACAGCGGCCCGGGGGAGCTGTTTTTT
CATSRDSGPGELFF
>-|TRBV9|TRBJ2-3|TRBD2|14
TGTGCCAGCAGCGATTGGGACTATCAAGATACGCAGTATTTT
CASSDWDYQDTQYF
>once|TRBV9|TRBJ1-3|-|16
TGTGCCAGCAGCGTAGGCGTCGGGATCTCTGGAAACACCATATATTTT
CASSVGVGISGNTIYF
>few|TRBV2|TRBJ1-4|TRBD1|15
TGTGCCAGCAGGAGACAGGGTACAACTAATGAAAAACTGTTTTTT
CASRRQGTTNEKLFF
>few|TRBV12-3/TRBV12-4|TRBJ1-6|TRBD1|16
TGTGCCAGCAGTTCTCGGGACAGGGGGCCTAATTCACCCCTCCACTTT
CASSSRDRGPNSPLHF
>-|TRBV4-2|TRBJ1-5|TRBD1|15
TGTGCCAGCAGCCACCGGACAGGGGCGGATCAGCCCCAGCATTTT
CASSHRTGADQPQHF
>few|TRBV7-8|TRBJ1-2|TRBD1|16
TGTGCCAGTACACTCAATAGCCAAGGGACAGGCGGTGGCTACACCTTC
CASTLNSQGTGGGYTF
>-|TRBV29-1|TRBJ2-7|-|13
TGCAGCGTTGAAGATACAAACACCTACGAGCAGTACTTC
CSVEDTNTYEQYF
>-|TRBV25-1|TRBJ2-3|-|16
TGTGCCAGCAGTGATACAATGGAAGCCAGGGGAGATACGCAGTATTTT
CASSDTMEARGDTQYF
>-|TRBV6-5|TRBJ1-2|-|12
TGTGCCAGCAGTCAGTGGTCCTATGGCTACACCTTC
CASSQWSYGYTF
>few|TRBV6-5|TRBJ2-7|-|14
TGTGCCAGCACCCAAGCGGGCCCCCCCTACGAGCAGTACTTC
CASTQAGPPYEQYF
>few|TRBV3-1|TRBJ2-1|TRBD2|16
TGTGCCAGCAGCCGAAGACTAGCGGGAGGAGTCAATGAGCAGTTCTTC
CASSRRLAGGVNEQFF
>few|TRBV5-6|TRBJ2-4|TRBD1|15
TGTGCCAGCAGCTTGGGGGACAGGGCCCAAAACATTCAGTACTTC
CASSLGDRAQNIQYF
>-|TRBV10-3|TRBJ2-2|TRBD2|18
TGTGCCATCAGCCCCGGACTAGCGGGAGGGAAAAACACCGGGGAGCTGTTTTTT
CAISPGLAGGKNTGELFF
>few|TRBV20-1|TRBJ2-3|TRBD2|13
TGCAGTGCCCTAATCGGGGGAGGGGATACGCAGTATTTT
CSALIGGGDTQYF
>few|TRBV3-1|TRBJ2-7|-|15
TGTGCCAGCAGCCAAGGGCCGACAGTAACCTACGAGCAGTACTTC
CASSQGPTVTYEQYF
>few|TRBV12-3/TRBV12-4|TRBJ1-1|-|15
TGTGCCAGCAGTTTTGGGGCTGGGGGGAACACTGAAGCTTTCTTT
CASSFGAGGNTEAFF
>-|TRBV14|TRBJ1-4|-|13
TGTGCCAGCAGCCCGGACAGTTACAAAAAACTGTTTTTT
CASSPDSYKKLFF
>few|TRBV7-6|TRBJ2-2|TRBD2|17
TGTGCCAGCACCACCCTGTCTGGCGGGGGGGCAACCGGGGAGCTGTTTTTT
CASTTLSGGGATGELFF
>many|TRBV7-9|TRBJ2-3|-|13
TGTGCCAGCAGTTCTCCGTGGGCAGATACGCAGTATTTT
CASSSPWADTQYF
>-|TRBV5-1|TRBJ2-5|-|13
TGCGCCAGCAGCTTGGAAGGTATTGAGACCCAGTACTTC
CASSLEGIETQYF
>few|TRBV14|TRBJ1-1|-|13
TGTGCCAGCAGCCAAGATTTAGGGACTGAAGCTTTCTTT
CASSQDLGTEAFF
>-|TRBV29-1|TRBJ2-1|TRBD2|12
TGCAGCGTTAGGACTAGCGGGGGGGCCGGATTCTTC
CSVRTSGGAGFF
>many|TRBV5-6|TRBJ1-5|-|12
TGTGCCAGCAGCCGACGTTGGCAGCCCCAGCATTTT
CASSRRWQPQHF
>-|TRBV5-1|TRBJ1-2|-|13
TGCGCCAGCAGCGTAGGCGAGGTCTATGGCTACACCTTC
CASSVGEVYGYTF
>-|TRBV25-1|TRBJ2-1|-|11
TGTGCCAGCAATGGGAACCCTGAGCAGTTCTTC
CASNGNPEQFF
>-|TRBV27|TRBJ2-1|TRBD2|17
TGTGCCAGCAGTTTATCTTGGGGGGGAGTTAATAACAATGAGCAGTTCTTC
CASSLSWGGVNNNEQFF
>few|TRBV5-1|TRBJ1-1|TRBD1|13
TGCGCCAGCAGCTTGTCGGGACAGACTGAAGCTTTCTTT
CASSLSGQTEAFF
>many|TRBV4-3|TRBJ2-3|-|14
TGCGCCAGCAGCCAAGGCGGCCGCACAGATACGCAGTATTTT
CASSQGGRTDTQYF
>few|TRBV7-9|TRBJ2-1|TRBD2|15
TGTGCCAGCAGCCATAGCGGGGCAAGTTACAATGAGCAGTTCTTC
CASSHSGASYNEQFF
>many|TRBV4-3|TRBJ2-2|TRBD1|15
TGCGCCAGCAGCCCAGGGACAGGGGAAACCGGGGAGCTGTTTTTT
CASSPGTGETGELFF
>-|TRBV9|TRBJ2-2|-|15
TGTGCCAGCAGCGTAAGTGGCGACTCTACCGGGGAGCTGTTTTTT
CASSVSGDSTGELFF
>few|TRBV5-1|TRBJ2-7|-|15
TGCGCCAGCAGCGTTTCGGGGACCTTCTCCTACGAGCAGTACTTC
CASSVSGTFSYEQYF
>-|TRBV12-3/TRBV12-4|TRBJ2-5|-|14
TGTGCCAGCAGCCCGGGGCCGATGCAAGAGACCCAGTACTTC
CASSPGPMQETQYF
>few|TRBV5-1|TRBJ1-3|TRBD1|15
TGCGCCAGCAGCCCGAAGACAGGGGCTGGAAACACCATATATTTT
CASSPKTGAGNTIYF
>many|TRBV21-1|TRBJ2-1|-|15
TGTGCCAGCAGTCAAGTCCCGGGAGGGTTGAATGAGCAGTTCTTC
CASSQVPGGLNEQFF
>-|TRBV20-1|TRBJ2-7|-|13
TGCAGTGCTAGAGGGCGCATATTCTACGAGCAGTACTTC
CSARGRIFYEQYF